The rows below give T cell receptor beta chains drawn from one sample of a study of blood T cell repertoires in COVID-19. Some clones are missing from TCRdb's copy, which holds only in-frame ones; the method was immunoSEQ multiplex PCR. Of 100,000 to 130,000 clones listed, around 81% are singletons. The sequenced sample was peripheral blood. The source is a woman in her 70s with acute or convalescent COVID-19. The CDR3 runs from the conserved cysteine through the conserved F or W. D genes are given only for firm matches. Expanded clones are given a class, and other clones once, few, many or no size at all.

V gene	J gene	clone size	D gene	CDR3 protein	CDR3 DNA
TRBV14	TRBJ1-2	-	-	CASSPRGGDGYTF	TGTGCCAGCAGCCCGAGGGGGGGAGATGGCTACACCTTC
TRBV2	TRBJ1-5	once	-	CASSAAGEDQPQHF	TGTGCCAGCAGTGCGGCAGGGGAAGATCAGCCCCAGCATTTT
TRBV15	TRBJ2-1	-	-	CATAHRRGNEQFF	TGTGCCACCGCTCACCGCAGGGGCAATGAGCAGTTCTTC
TRBV28	TRBJ1-1	few	-	CASSSPDRNTEAFF	TGTGCCAGCAGTTCCCCGGACAGGAACACTGAAGCTTTCTTT
TRBV6-2/TRBV6-3	TRBJ1-6	-	-	CASSYSSQGDSPLHF	TGTGCCAGCAGTTACTCGTCACAGGGCGACTCACCCCTCCACTTT
TRBV10-3	TRBJ2-1	-	TRBD2	CAAAGLAVREQFF	TGTGCCGCCGCGGGACTAGCGGTGAGGGAGCAGTTCTTC
TRBV7-2	TRBJ2-6	-	-	CASSFRRGSGANVLTF	TGTGCCAGCAGCTTTCGTAGGGGGTCCGGGGCCAACGTCCTGACTTTC
TRBV19	TRBJ1-5	-	-	CASSRGVYGPGNQPQHF	TGTGCCAGTAGTAGGGGAGTGTATGGGCCGGGCAATCAGCCCCAGCATTTT
TRBV10-3	TRBJ2-2	-	-	CAATGAGSPNTGELFF	TGTGCCGCCACCGGCGCCGGGAGTCCCAACACCGGGGAGCTGTTTTTT
TRBV10-3	TRBJ2-3	-	TRBD2	CASGTSGGGTQYF	TGTGCCTCCGGGACTAGCGGGGGTGGTACGCAGTATTTT
TRBV29-1	TRBJ1-6	-	-	CSVRESNFNSPLHF	TGCAGCGTGAGGGAGTCTAACTTTAATTCACCCCTCCACTTT
TRBV3-1/TRBV3-2	TRBJ2-2	-	-	CASSLFVGELFF	TGTGCCAGCAGCCTCTTCGTGGGGGAGCTGTTTTTT
TRBV19	TRBJ2-2	few	-	CASSINRNTGELFF	TGTGCCAGTAGTATTAATAGAAACACCGGGGAGCTGTTTTTT
TRBV7-3	TRBJ2-4	once	-	CASSLTGGPENIQYF	TGTGCCAGCAGCTTAACAGGGGGACCAGAAAACATTCAGTACTTC
TRBV27	TRBJ1-2	-	-	CASSLQGNYGYTF	TGTGCCAGCAGCCTACAGGGTAACTATGGCTACACCTTC
TRBV28	TRBJ1-2	-	-	CASSSRGGLNGYTF	TGTGCCAGCAGCTCGCGGGGCGGGCTAAATGGCTACACCTTC
TRBV5-1	TRBJ2-1	-	TRBD1	CASRSGGTGINEQFF	TGCGCCAGCAGATCCGGCGGGACAGGGATCAATGAGCAGTTCTTC
TRBV9	TRBJ1-1	-	-	CASSVKGTDTEAFF	TGTGCCAGCAGCGTAAAGGGGACTGACACTGAAGCTTTCTTT